The present entry profiles one TCR beta chain with its context. Primers for the PCR totalled 60 Vbeta and 13 Jbeta. Data came from immunoSEQ multiplex PCR; TCRdb stores just in-frame clones and leaves some out. This table has 70,000 or so clones, roughly 74% appearing once. The data are from a study of cytomegalovirus exposure and HLA in healthy donors. CDR1 and CDR2 (germline): MNHEY, SVGAGI. This CDR3 contains 14 residues. Trimming shortened V by 0 bases and J by 3 bases, and 8 bases separated the two germline ends. The genes are TRBV6-5 and TRBJ1-2, with TRBD1 as a possible D gene (6 bases). Sequenced sample: PBMCs. The source of this sequence is a man in his late teens or twenties in good health and CMV-seropositive. CDR3 loop: CASSYSPGDYGYTF. Here the CDR3 DNA reads TGTGCCAGCAGTTACTCCCCAGGGGACTATGGCTACACCTTC.